A single sample gave rise to the 8 T cell receptor beta chains below, sequenced in a study of cytomegalovirus exposure and HLA in healthy donors. The data were produced by immunoSEQ multiplex PCR, yet TCRdb's version contains in-frame clones alone and is incomplete. The table has approximately 260,000 clones, approximately 86% seen once. The sequenced sample was PBMCs. The source of these receptors is a woman under 40 in good health and CMV-seropositive.

Points on this clone: One end of the junction is discordant with germline, which a read error may explain. CDR3 DNA sequence: TGCGCCGGCAGCCAAGTGTCTGCGGTTTATGTAAACGAGCAGTACTTC. This codes for CAGSQVSAVYVNEQYF. This sequence joins TRBV4-1 and TRBJ2-7; no definite D call. This CDR3 comprises 16 residues. Germline V gene lookup returns CDR1 MGHRA and CDR2 YSYEKL.

The J gene is TRBJ2-4, the V gene TRBV25-1; maybe TRBD1 (5 bases). The CDR3 extends over 18 amino acids. V lost 5 bases and J lost 0, with 20 bases in between. CDR1 and CDR2 from the germline V gene are MGHDK and SYGVNS. The CDR3 loop reads CASSRGDSDPLAKNIQYF. As DNA, the CDR3 is TGTGCCAGCAGTCGAGGAGACAGTGATCCTTTAGCCAAAAACATTCAGTACTTC.

CDR3 DNA: TGTGCCAGCAGCCTGCAGCCCGGGACCGGGGAGCTGTTTTTT. It specifies CASSLQPGTGELFF. V gene TRBV11-2 combines with J gene TRBJ2-2, with D uncertain. V was clipped by 5 bases and J by 5 bases, with 12 bases between them. This CDR3 is 14 amino acids long. CDR1 and CDR2 from the germline V gene are SGHAT and FQNNGV.

V and J are TRBV19 and TRBJ2-7, with TRBD2 matching over 12 bases. The CDR3 sequence is 15 residues long. CDR1 is LNHDA, CDR2 SQIVND, per germline (reference sequence). After removal of 7 bases from V and 7 bases from J, the junction contained 11 bases not matched to a gene. CDR3 protein: CASTSWTSGIFEQYF. For the CDR3, the DNA is TGTGCCAGTACTTCCTGGACTAGCGGGATCTTTGAGCAGTACTTC.

V gene TRBV6-6 combines with J gene TRBJ1-1; D is undetermined. Trimming stripped 7 bases from V and 5 bases from J, with 11 bases between. The germline gives CDR1 MNHNY, CDR2 SVGAGI (reference sequence). The length of the CDR3 is 12 residues. The CDR3 here is CASNLSGTEAFF. CDR3 sequence (DNA): TGTGCCAGCAACCTCTCCGGGACTGAAGCTTTCTTT.

This chain uses TRBV2 with TRBJ1-4, with TRBD1 identical over 9 bases. Looked up from germline, CDR1 is SNHLY and CDR2 is FYNNEI. Germline trimming cut 7 bases from V and 6 bases from J; bases unmatched to any gene: 6. There are 14 residues in the CDR3. DNA for the CDR3: TGTGCCAGCACATCCGGGACAGGGTATGAAAAACTGTTTTTT. The encoded protein is CASTSGTGYEKLFF.

The chain recombines TRBV11-2 with TRBJ1-1, with a possible D match to TRBD1 (5 bases). Trimming shortened V by 0 bases and J by 1 base, and 9 bases separated the two germline ends. The CDR3 runs to 15 residues. CDR1 SGHAT and CDR2 FQNNGV come from the germline V gene. The CDR3 sequence is CASSLDRATNTEAFF. Here the CDR3 DNA reads TGTGCCAGCAGCTTAGACAGGGCAACGAACACTGAAGCTTTCTTT. Together with reference TRBV11-2 and TRBJ1-1, the CDR3 gives the full variable domain: EAGVAQSPRYKIIEKRQSVAFWCNPISGHATLYWYQQILGQGPKLLIQFQNNGVVDDSQLPKDRFSAERLKGVDSTLKIQPAKLEDSAVYLCASSLDRATNTEAFFGQGTRLTVV.

This clone was counted between two and nine times. The chain employs TRBV7-9 and TRBJ1-3; D is ambiguous. The V end was cut by 2 bases, the J end by 0 bases, with 5 bases between. Per the germline V gene, CDR1 is SEHNR and CDR2 is FQNEAQ (reference sequence). This CDR3 is built from 14 residues. The CDR3 region has the DNA TGTGCCAGCAGCTTATCCAACTCTGGAAACACCATATATTTT. It is translated as CASSLSNSGNTIYF.